One sample yielded the 24 T cell receptor beta chains listed below, sequenced in a study of sequential checkpoint blockade in melanoma. Documented treatment: randomized to nivolumab then ipilimumab (arm A) or the reverse (arm B). TCRdb's table, derived via immunoSEQ multiplex PCR, lists solely in-frame clones and lacks some. Among 3,000 to 4,000 clones listed, about a fifth were seen once. Sample: tumor tissue (inferred from file names), taken from a patient given nivolumab and ipilimumab in sequence. Every receptor here comes from a human patient with melanoma. Some clones in this sample may be carry-over from other donors' samples.

The chain joins TRBV5-1 to TRBJ2-7, with 8 bases identical to TRBD1. CDR1 SGHRS and CDR2 YFSETQ come from the germline V gene. The CDR3 loop spans 15 amino acids. Losses at the gene ends were 2 bases for V and 5 bases for J; bases not matched to a gene: 9. The DNA for the CDR3 is TGCGCCAGCAGCTTCGATGGACAGGGAATGAACGAGCAGTACTTC. This codes for CASSFDGQGMNEQYF.

This clone counts as medium-sized. The chain recombines TRBV6-8 with TRBJ1-6, with a tentative D call TRBD1 (6 bases). Germline values: CDR1 MNHGY, CDR2 SAAAGT. This CDR3 is built from 18 residues. With 0 bases removed from V and 2 bases from J, the gap between germline ends came to 14 bases. CDR3: CASSYSTRGSTYNSPLHF. DNA for the CDR3: TGTGCCAGCAGTTACTCGACCAGGGGTAGTACCTATAATTCACCCCTCCACTTT.

This clone was seen a handful of times. This chain links TRBV12-5 with TRBJ2-7; possibly TRBD2 for D (6 bases). The germline gives CDR1 LGHNT, CDR2 FRNRAP. The length of the CDR3 is 11 residues. CDR3 region: CASPSGYEQYF. Here the CDR3 DNA reads TGTGCCAGCCCCAGCGGGTACGAGCAGTACTTC.

This clone was seen many times. An end of the junction differs from the germline gene, which may be a read error. The chain is built from TRBV6-8 and TRBJ1-1; possibly TRBD1 for D (5 bases). The CDR3 covers 15 residues. From germline, CDR1 is MNHGY and CDR2 SAAAGT. CDR3 DNA: TGTGCCATCAGTGCGGGCAGGGTAACGGGCCCTGAAGCTTTCTTT. As protein: CAISAGRVTGPEAFF.

The CDR3 loop is CASSIEAGSSYNEQFF. CDR3 DNA sequence: TGTGCCAGTAGTATAGAGGCGGGTAGCTCCTACAATGAGCAGTTCTTC. The chain employs TRBV19 and TRBJ2-1; D perhaps matches TRBD2 (5 bases). Germline-derived CDR1 and CDR2 are LNHDA and SQIVND (reference sequence). V was clipped by 0 bases and J by 0 bases, with 9 bases between them. CDR3 length equals 16 residues.

This clone was observed a handful of times. The chain uses TRBV6-8 and TRBJ2-1; D is unresolved. Trimming took 2 bases from V and 8 from J, leaving 10 bases between them. The germline gives CDR1 MNHGY, CDR2 SAAAGT. This CDR3 spans 13 amino acids. As DNA, the CDR3 is TGTGCCAGCAGTTACAGGTACTTCGATGAGCAGTTCTTC. Translating gives CASSYRYFDEQFF.

This clone is classed as medium-sized. V gene TRBV6-8 combines with J gene TRBJ2-7, with a tentative D call TRBD1 (6 bases). The CDR3 covers 13 residues. V shed 5 bases and J shed 6 bases, with 14 bases lying between them. Germline assignment: CDR1 MNHGY and CDR2 SAAAGT. The CDR3 sequence: CASSTGFPGEQYF. The CDR3 DNA reads TGTGCCAGCAGTACAGGGTTTCCCGGCGAGCAGTACTTC.

This clone was detected a few times. V usage is TRBV9 and J usage is TRBJ1-5; 7 positions agree with TRBD1. This CDR3 has 18 amino acids. The V gene end was trimmed by 0 bases and the J gene end by 6 bases; junction bases not matched to a gene: 15. CDR1 and CDR2 (germline): SGDLS, YYNGEE. Here the CDR3 DNA reads TGTGCCAGCAGCGTAGGTCCCGGTCCCGGGACAGCATTTCAGCCCCAGCATTTT. Its translation is CASSVGPGPGTAFQPQHF.

This clone came up a few times. V usage is TRBV12-1 and J usage is TRBJ1-5; the table's D call of TRBD1 was not tested on the DNA. TRBV12-1 represents a pseudogene. This CDR3 has 13 residues. The CDR3 spells CASSNTGDQPQHF. The CDR3 region has the DNA TGTGCCAGCAGCAACACAGGGGATCAGCCCCAGCATTTT.

This chain's CDR3 is CATLGDRPYGYTF. In nucleotides, the CDR3 is TGTGCCACCCTAGGGGACCGACCTTATGGCTACACCTTC. V usage is TRBV6-8 and J usage is TRBJ1-2, with D tentatively TRBD1 (5 bases). The CDR3 totals 13 residues. Trimming shortened V by 10 bases and J by 5 bases, and 17 bases separated the two germline ends. The germline V gene encodes CDR1 MNHGY and CDR2 SAAAGT.

This clone was recorded many times. V usage is TRBV7-5 and J usage is TRBJ2-3; no DNA check was done on the table's D call, TRBD2. TRBV7-5 is a pseudogene segment. The CDR3 has 17 residues. The CDR3 region is CASSGGLAGLGTDTQYF. Here the CDR3 DNA reads TGTGCCAGCAGCGGGGGACTAGCGGGGCTGGGCACAGATACGCAGTATTTT.

This chain joins TRBV6-8 and TRBJ2-5; D could derive from TRBD1 or TRBD2 (5 bases each). Looked up from germline, CDR1 is MNHGY and CDR2 is SAAAGT. Trimming took off 5 bases at V and 3 bases at J, with 16 bases between the two ends. The CDR3 runs to 15 residues. The CDR3 sequence: CASSASWDGEETQYF. In DNA, the CDR3 is TGTGCCAGCAGTGCCTCTTGGGACGGGGAAGAGACCCAGTACTTC.

The genes are TRBV25-1 and TRBJ2-4; D is perhaps TRBD1 (6 bases). The CDR3 totals 15 residues. Trimming pared 2 bases from V and 5 bases from J, leaving 13 bases between. Germline CDR1 and CDR2: MGHDK and SYGVNS. CDR3 sequence (DNA): TGTGCCAGCAGTGAAATGCAGGGGCGAGAAAACATTCAGTACTTC. It specifies CASSEMQGRENIQYF.

This clone was seen more than once but under ten times. This chain joins TRBV28 and TRBJ1-6; D remains ambiguous. The CDR3 loop spans 15 amino acids. Germline V gene data show CDR1 as MDHEN and CDR2 as SYDVKM. V lost 7 bases and J lost 0, with 10 bases in between. The CDR3 sequence is CASIRIDSYNSPLHF. CDR3 bases: TGTGCCAGCATAAGGATCGACTCCTATAATTCACCCCTCCACTTT.

This clone was seen only a few times. This chain joins TRBV9 and TRBJ2-2; no definite D call. CDR1 and CDR2 from the germline V gene are SGDLS and YYNGEE. V was clipped by 4 bases and J by 4 bases, with 20 bases between them. There are 17 residues in the CDR3. The CDR3 DNA reads as TGTGCCAGCAGCCCACGAACTGCGGTACGGAGCACCGGGGAGCTGTTTTTT. It translates to CASSPRTAVRSTGELFF.

The chain couples TRBV11-3 to TRBJ1-1; perhaps TRBD1 as D (5 bases). Trimming removed 5 bases from V and 0 bases from J, with 16 bases in between. The germline V gene has CDR1 SGHNT and CDR2 YENEEA. The CDR3 contains 16 residues. The CDR3 DNA reads as TGTGCCAGCAGCGTCGAACCCGGGACGGTGAACACTGAAGCTTTCTTT. This sequence encodes CASSVEPGTVNTEAFF.

This clone was counted only a few times. The chain recombines TRBV19 with TRBJ1-1; D may be TRBD1 (6 bases). This CDR3 region has 17 residues. V shed 6 bases and J shed 0 bases, with 20 bases lying between them. CDR1 and CDR2 (germline): LNHDA, SQIVND (reference sequence). This CDR3 reads CASSSLGQNGMNTEAFF. CDR3 coding DNA: TGTGCCAGTAGCTCCCTGGGACAAAACGGGATGAACACTGAAGCTTTCTTT.

The rearrangement uses TRBV29-1 and TRBJ2-7, with a possible D match to TRBD1 (6 bases). Per the germline V gene, CDR1 is SQVTM and CDR2 is ANQGSEA. V dropped 0 bases and J dropped 5 bases, with 14 bases sitting between them. The CDR3 spans 14 residues. For the CDR3, the DNA is TGCAGCGTTGAAGATAGGGTTCAGGGGCACGAGCAGTACTTC. Encoded protein: CSVEDRVQGHEQYF.

The genes are TRBV6-8 and TRBJ2-6; D is possibly TRBD1 (5 bases). Germline CDR1 reads MNHGY; CDR2 reads SAAAGT. The V gene lost 10 bases and the J gene lost 0 bases, with 13 bases spanning the gap. The CDR3 loop spans 15 amino acids. The CDR3 spells CAISPQGSGANVLTF. DNA of the CDR3: TGTGCCATCAGCCCCCAGGGCTCTGGGGCCAACGTCCTGACTTTC.

This clone was seen repeatedly, ten times or more. V gene TRBV6-8 combines with J gene TRBJ1-1; 9 bases are shared with TRBD1. Germline CDR1 MNHGY, CDR2 SAAAGT. With 4 bases clipped from V and 5 bases from J, the junction kept 8 bases outside the gene matches. CDR3 length: 15 residues. CDR3 loop: CASSSRQGEVTEAFF. The DNA of the CDR3 is TGTGCCAGCAGTTCGCGACAGGGGGAGGTAACTGAAGCTTTCTTT.

This clone rates as medium-sized. The chain joins TRBV11-3 to TRBJ2-5, with 10 bases that match TRBD2. Germline CDR1 reads SGHNT; CDR2 reads YENEEA. The CDR3 has 14 amino acids. V shed 5 bases, J shed 3 bases, and the junction held 3 bases outside the gene matches. The CDR3 DNA is TGTGCCAGCAGCATCGGACTAGCGGAAGAGACCCAGTACTTC. Amino acids: CASSIGLAEETQYF.

This clone is labeled medium-sized. CDR3 coding DNA: TGTGCCAGCAGTAGCGGGGGGCCAGGTGATACGCAGTATTTT. Translation: CASSSGGPGDTQYF. The V gene is TRBV6-8, the J gene TRBJ2-3, with 9 bases lining up with TRBD2. Trimming cost V 5 bases and J 6 bases; bases outside gene matches: 6. The CDR3 is 14 residues long. From germline, CDR1 is MNHGY and CDR2 SAAAGT.

Relative to its sample, this clone is medium-sized (0.01 to 0.1%). The genes are TRBV6-8 and TRBJ1-1; TRBD1 agrees at 11 bases. The CDR3 sequence is 15 residues long. Germline V lookup: CDR1 MNHGY, CDR2 SAAAGT. The V gene end was trimmed by 10 bases and the J gene end by 6 bases; junction bases not matched to a gene: 13. The CDR3 reads CAIQEGDRGFSEAFF. The CDR3 DNA reads as TGTGCCATCCAGGAAGGGGACAGGGGGTTCTCTGAAGCTTTCTTT.

This clone was seen ten or more times. The V and J genes are TRBV11-3 and TRBJ1-3; D not resolved. Between the trimmed V and J ends, which lost 4 bases and 0 bases, there was a span of 10 bases. CDR1 is SGHNT, CDR2 YENEEA, per germline. This CDR3 contains 15 residues. The CDR3 loop is CASSYGRISGNTIYF. CDR3 coding DNA: TGTGCCAGCAGCTACGGACGGATCTCTGGAAACACCATATATTTT.